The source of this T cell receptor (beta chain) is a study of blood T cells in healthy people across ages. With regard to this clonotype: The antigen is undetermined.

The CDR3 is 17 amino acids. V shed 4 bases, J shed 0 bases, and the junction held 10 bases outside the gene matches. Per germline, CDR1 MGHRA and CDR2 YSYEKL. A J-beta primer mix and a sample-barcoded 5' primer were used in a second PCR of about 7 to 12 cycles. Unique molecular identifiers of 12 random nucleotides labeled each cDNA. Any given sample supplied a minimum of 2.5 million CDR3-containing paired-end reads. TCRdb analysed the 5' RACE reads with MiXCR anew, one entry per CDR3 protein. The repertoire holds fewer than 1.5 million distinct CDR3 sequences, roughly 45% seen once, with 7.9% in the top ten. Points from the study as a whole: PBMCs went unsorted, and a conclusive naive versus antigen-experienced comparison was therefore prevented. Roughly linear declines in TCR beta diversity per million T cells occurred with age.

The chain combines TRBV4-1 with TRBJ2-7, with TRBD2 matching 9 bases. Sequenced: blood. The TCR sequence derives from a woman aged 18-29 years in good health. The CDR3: CASSLVISGRTSYEQYF. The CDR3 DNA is TGCGCCAGCAGCCTAGTAATAAGCGGGAGGACCTCCTACGAGCAGTACTTC.